This TCR beta chain came from a study of T cells in Graves' hyperthyroidism and ophthalmopathy. This clonotype was found many times. One end of the junction is discordant with germline, which a read error may explain. The CDR3 spans 14 residues. Per the germline V gene, CDR1 is MNHNS and CDR2 is SASEGT. Amplification yielded TCR beta CDR3 regions, with RNA transcripts as the source. RT-PCR in the first round (using the HTBI primer set) targeted the TCR CDR3. Using its own MiXCR run on the multiplex PCR reads, TCRdb lists one record per CDR3 protein. The profile covers more than 500,000 distinct CDR3 sequences, with around 16% appearing a single time and around 3.9% taken by the ten largest.

The sequencing sample was made of blood. This TCR was sampled from a woman in her thirties with Graves' hyperthyroidism. The chain is built from TRBV6-1 and TRBJ2-7, with D maybe TRBD1 (5 bases). CDR3 nucleotide sequence: TGTGCCAGCAGGGAAGACTTGGGGCCCTACGAGCAGTACTTC. Amino acid sequence: CASREDLGPYEQYF.